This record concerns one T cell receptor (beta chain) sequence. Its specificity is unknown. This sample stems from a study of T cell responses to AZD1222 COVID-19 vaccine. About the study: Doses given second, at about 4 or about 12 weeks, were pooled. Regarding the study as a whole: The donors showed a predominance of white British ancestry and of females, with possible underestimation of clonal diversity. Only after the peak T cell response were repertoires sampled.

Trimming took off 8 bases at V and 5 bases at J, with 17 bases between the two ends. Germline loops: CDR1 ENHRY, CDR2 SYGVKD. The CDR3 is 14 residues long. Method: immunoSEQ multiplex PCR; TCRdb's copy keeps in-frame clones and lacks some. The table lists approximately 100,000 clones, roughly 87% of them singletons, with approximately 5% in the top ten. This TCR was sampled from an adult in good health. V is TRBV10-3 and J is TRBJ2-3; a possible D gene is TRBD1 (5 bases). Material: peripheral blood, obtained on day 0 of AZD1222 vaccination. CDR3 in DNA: TGTGCCATCTCAAGAGAGGACACCAAAGATACGCAGTATTTT. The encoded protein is CAISREDTKDTQYF.